This T cell receptor (beta chain) is from a study of T cells after yellow fever vaccination (dated by TCRdb to the late 2010s). Broadly, across the study: The SMART-Seq v4 Ultra Low Input RNA kit was used to prepare libraries from fractions with low cell numbers. Bulk TCR alpha and beta repertoires were sequenced longitudinally to track T-cell clones before and after primary and booster YFV17D yellow fever vaccination. Blood was collected at multiple timepoints before and after primary and secondary immunization, and bulk PBMC replicates and cell subsets were isolated. The cohort comprised two healthy male donors, one aged 18 to 29 and one aged 30 to 40 years. Broader findings and caveats from the paper: Because the study included only a couple of donors, the extent to which the findings can be generalized is limited. After the booster, most clones that had expanded after primary vaccination were detected again (around 96% of CD4 and over 75% of CD8), suggesting broad maintenance of memory. A small share of clonotypes occurred in both CD4 and CD8 compartments, likely arising from convergent recombination. Because abundant contaminating clonotypes from the bulk population could be contained in FACS-sorted repertoires, computational filtering was required. The secondary T-cell response was weaker than the primary response but faster, peaking on day 5 instead of day 15.

This clonotype has a count of ten or more. This clone's antigen is unknown. Base qualities are missing; no much larger clone stands one base away. From V the trimming removes 3 bases and from J it removes 2 bases, while the gene matches leave 3 bases of the junction unaccounted for. The CDR3 sequence holds 15 residues, the cysteine and phenylalanine included. Of all the DNA, just the CDR3 is kept, 45 bases in frame from base 1. The germline V gene specifies SGHRS as CDR1 and YFSETQ as CDR2. TCR cDNA was synthesized by 5'RACE template switching, which introduced a universal primer site and unique molecular identifiers. cDNA synthesis was primed from both the TCR alpha and TCR beta constant segments. Library amplification involved two PCR steps, and the second step added sample barcodes and sequencing adapters. Sequencing of the libraries was done on either Illumina HiSeq 2500 (2x100 bp) or NovaSeq (2x150 bp). Per the source publication's procedure: Demultiplexing of reads and collapsing into UMI consensus sequences were performed with MIGEC, and V(D)J alignment was carried out with MiXCR. Vaccine-responding clonotypes were identified with edgeR using replicate PBMC samples, with FDR below 0.01 and a log2 fold change above 5 up to day 15 being required. Bulk clonotypes were assigned CD4 or CD8 identity according to which sequenced CD4 or CD8 repertoire held them at higher abundance. The public sequencing data were trimmed at Q25 with fastp and processed into clonotypes with MiXCR by TCRdb, which kept only in-frame beta chains. When rows share a CDR3 protein, they turn into one entry using the most common DNA and genes. The V and J calls were not made by the authors but by TCRdb's processing. The table for this sample lists approximately 140,000 distinct CDR3 sequences; over 7% of them were counted only once. 0.55% to 0.9% of the sample is in the top ten clones.

Taken with the paper, the label for treatment or condition translates to: live attenuated yellow fever vaccine strain. A standard Ficoll-Paque protocol was used to isolate PBMCs from peripheral blood. Dynabeads CD4 and CD8 positive selection kits were used to isolate the CD4 and CD8 T-cell fractions. TriZol was used to extract RNA from bulk PBMCs, CD4 and CD8 fractions, and dextramer-positive and dextramer-negative fractions. The specimen was CD4+ T cells sorted from PBMCs, collected 5 days after the yellow fever booster vaccination. The TCR sequence derives from a man aged 30-40 years who received the YFV17D yellow fever vaccine. Rearrangement joined TRBV5-1 to TRBJ1-2, and 11 junctional nucleotides match TRBD1. The CDR3 reads as follows: CASSWGQGGNYGYTF. The bases read TGCGCCAGCAGCTGGGGACAGGGGGGAAACTATGGCTACACCTTC.